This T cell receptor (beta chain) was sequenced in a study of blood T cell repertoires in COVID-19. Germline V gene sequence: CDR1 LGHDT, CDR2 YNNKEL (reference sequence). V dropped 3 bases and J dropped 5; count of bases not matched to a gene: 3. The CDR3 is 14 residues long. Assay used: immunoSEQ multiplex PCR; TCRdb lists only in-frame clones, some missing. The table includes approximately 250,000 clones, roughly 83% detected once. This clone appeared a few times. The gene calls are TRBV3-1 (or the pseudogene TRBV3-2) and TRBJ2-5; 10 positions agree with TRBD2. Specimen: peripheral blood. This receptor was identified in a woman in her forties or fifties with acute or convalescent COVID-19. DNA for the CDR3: TGTGCCAGCAGCCATAGCGGGAGGTGGGAGACCCAGTACTTC. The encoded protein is CASSHSGRWETQYF.